This T cell receptor (beta chain) was recovered during a study of beta chain features in type 1 diabetes. Study-wide results and caveats: Moderate yet significant TCRB CDR3 shortening was seen in Type 1 diabetes patients in all four CD4+ subsets. Shorter templates may be favored by PCR, equally so in patients and controls. Insertions at VDJ junctions were less frequent in type 1 diabetes patients. These patients also deleted more nucleotides at the same junctions.

In this sample, this clone turned up a few times. What it binds is unknown. The germline CDR1 and CDR2 sequences are MNHNY and SVGAGI (reference sequence). Trimming shortened V by 2 bases and J by 4 bases, and 5 bases separated the two germline ends. CDR3 length equals 12 residues. The whole isolated RNA underwent reverse transcription, so sequencing captured expressed TCRB transcripts. Here immunoSEQ multiplex PCR was the method, and the copy in TCRdb shows in-frame clones only, minus some. The sample lists approximately 600,000 clones; roughly an eighth were seen once. Every single donor gave one heparinised blood draw, and these averaged roughly 0.11 L.

Sequencing was performed on naive CD4+ T cells from blood. This clonotype originated in a man aged 30 to 39 with type 1 diabetes. This chain joins TRBV6-6 and TRBJ2-5; D is unclear. CDR3 bases: TGTGCCAGCAGTTACGTCAGAGAGACCCAGTACTTC. Protein product: CASSYVRETQYF.